The rows below give T cell receptor beta chains drawn from one sample of a study of vaccination and CD4 T cells after COVID-19. These receptors' targets are unknown. MiXCR, applied by TCRdb to the PCR reads, yields one record per CDR3 protein. The top ten clones hold around 20% of a sample with thousands of distinct CDR3 sequences, approximately 20% of them seen once. Specimen: CD4+ T cells from blood, cultured in vitro, collected after SARS-CoV-2 vaccination. Source of these receptors: a human donor who had recovered from COVID-19. Both conserved end residues are part of each CDR3. The order of the fields is CDR3 length, V gene, J gene, CDR3 protein.

len: 16
v_gene: TRBV5-6
j_gene: TRBJ2-7
CDR3aa: CASSLTGIAASYEQYF

len: 12
v_gene: TRBV5-1
j_gene: TRBJ2-7
CDR3aa: CASSTDHYEQYF

len: 12
v_gene: TRBV6-2/TRBV6-3
j_gene: TRBJ1-4
CDR3aa: CASSYTAGQGVF

len: 14
v_gene: TRBV7-9
j_gene: TRBJ1-5
CDR3aa: CASSYDIPGQPQHF

len: 14
v_gene: TRBV20-1
j_gene: TRBJ1-2
CDR3aa: CSALRTGRGYGYTF

len: 13
v_gene: TRBV20-1
j_gene: TRBJ1-1
CDR3aa: CSASQTPNTEAFF

len: 15
v_gene: TRBV5-1
j_gene: TRBJ2-1
CDR3aa: CASSLDGTGRVEQFF

len: 14
v_gene: TRBV6-1
j_gene: TRBJ2-1
CDR3aa: CASQSGTRGNEQFF

len: 14
v_gene: TRBV6-1
j_gene: TRBJ2-5
CDR3aa: CASRTGFSVETQYF

len: 16
v_gene: TRBV10-3
j_gene: TRBJ1-1
CDR3aa: CAISGRGDTSLAEAFF

len: 11
v_gene: TRBV18
j_gene: TRBJ1-1
CDR3aa: CASSQGTEAFF

len: 12
v_gene: TRBV7-2
j_gene: TRBJ1-2
CDR3aa: CASSLQLYGYTF

len: 15
v_gene: TRBV7-2
j_gene: TRBJ2-7
CDR3aa: CASSAYVRTHYEQYF

len: 16
v_gene: TRBV6-5
j_gene: TRBJ1-6
CDR3aa: CASSYGIRGQSSPLHF

len: 15
v_gene: TRBV7-2
j_gene: TRBJ2-7
CDR3aa: CASIESQGIAYEQYF

len: 17
v_gene: TRBV19
j_gene: TRBJ1-6
CDR3aa: CASSISTGDRHNSPLHF

len: 14
v_gene: TRBV23-1
j_gene: TRBJ2-7
CDR3aa: CASSHDGGDYEQYF

len: 15
v_gene: TRBV5-4
j_gene: TRBJ2-7
CDR3aa: CASSLAGTGSYEQYF

len: 14
v_gene: TRBV6-1
j_gene: TRBJ2-1
CDR3aa: CASATGEGRGEQFF

len: 16
v_gene: TRBV7-3
j_gene: TRBJ1-1
CDR3aa: CASSLNKVRDYTEAFF

len: 15
v_gene: TRBV20-1
j_gene: TRBJ1-5
CDR3aa: CSARETVRSNQPQHF

len: 14
v_gene: TRBV28
j_gene: TRBJ1-1
CDR3aa: CASSLRQLNTEAFF

len: 17
v_gene: TRBV15
j_gene: TRBJ2-1
CDR3aa: CATSSAPGTGGFNEQFF

len: 16
v_gene: TRBV5-1
j_gene: TRBJ2-5
CDR3aa: CASSFLAGRSLGTQYF

len: 15
v_gene: TRBV4-2
j_gene: TRBJ2-7
CDR3aa: CASSQEGGRSYEQYF

len: 16
v_gene: TRBV6-1
j_gene: TRBJ1-5
CDR3aa: CASIPTGSYSNQPQHF

len: 15
v_gene: TRBV19
j_gene: TRBJ2-3
CDR3aa: CASSRADRGGNTQYF

len: 16
v_gene: TRBV4-3
j_gene: TRBJ2-1
CDR3aa: CASSHLGAAAYNEQFF

len: 15
v_gene: TRBV2
j_gene: TRBJ1-1
CDR3aa: CASKEAGLLNTEAFF

len: 12
v_gene: TRBV28
j_gene: TRBJ2-3
CDR3aa: CASSHGKGTQYF

len: 14
v_gene: TRBV10-1
j_gene: TRBJ2-3
CDR3aa: CASSGGTTTDTQYF

len: 15
v_gene: TRBV6-5
j_gene: TRBJ1-1
CDR3aa: CASSSGSGTGAEAFF

len: 15
v_gene: TRBV2
j_gene: TRBJ1-5
CDR3aa: CASSLDRVGNQPQHF

len: 13
v_gene: TRBV18
j_gene: TRBJ2-7
CDR3aa: CASSPPGVHEQYF

len: 13
v_gene: TRBV18
j_gene: TRBJ2-3
CDR3aa: CASSPLSTDTQYF

len: 13
v_gene: TRBV6-1
j_gene: TRBJ1-1
CDR3aa: CACQGGMNTEAFF

len: 12
v_gene: TRBV5-6
j_gene: TRBJ2-7
CDR3aa: CASSLDKYEQYF

len: 13
v_gene: TRBV2
j_gene: TRBJ1-2
CDR3aa: CASSGQGSYGYTF

len: 20
v_gene: TRBV12-2
j_gene: TRBJ1-5
CDR3aa: CASRLYGDIPHRYSNQPQHF

len: 17
v_gene: TRBV11-2
j_gene: TRBJ2-3
CDR3aa: CASSPDRRAGVSDTQYF

len: 15
v_gene: TRBV5-1
j_gene: TRBJ2-5
CDR3aa: CASSSGPSAQETQYF

len: 13
v_gene: TRBV27
j_gene: TRBJ2-7
CDR3aa: CASSFFPGYEQYF

len: 8
v_gene: TRBV24-1
j_gene: TRBJ2-3
CDR3aa: CAVRQGRF

len: 15
v_gene: TRBV7-6
j_gene: TRBJ2-1
CDR3aa: CASSLKGIGNNEQFF

len: 14
v_gene: TRBV5-4
j_gene: TRBJ1-5
CDR3aa: CASSAGQGNQPQHF

len: 18
v_gene: TRBV7-2
j_gene: TRBJ2-3
CDR3aa: CASSSADWGGTSTDTQYF

len: 17
v_gene: TRBV5-1
j_gene: TRBJ2-6
CDR3aa: CASSIQGRSSGANVLTF

len: 13
v_gene: TRBV29-1
j_gene: TRBJ1-1
CDR3aa: CSVRTGGNTEAFF

len: 15
v_gene: TRBV4-3
j_gene: TRBJ1-2
CDR3aa: CASSQEWKGAYGYTF

len: 13
v_gene: TRBV7-8
j_gene: TRBJ2-1
CDR3aa: CASSFTGVNEQFF

len: 15
v_gene: TRBV7-6
j_gene: TRBJ2-7
CDR3aa: CASSLARTRGDEQYF

len: 16
v_gene: TRBV6-5
j_gene: TRBJ2-2
CDR3aa: CASSSLFGRAVGELFF

len: 13
v_gene: TRBV14
j_gene: TRBJ2-7
CDR3aa: CASSPLYQGVQYF